This is a list of T cell receptor beta chains from one sample in a study of blood T cells in healthy people across ages. TCRdb re-called the 5' RACE reads with MiXCR, one entry per CDR3 protein. Here the sample spans 650,000 to 950,000 distinct CDR3 sequences, roughly 44% being singletons. The specimen sequenced was blood. The receptors shown here come from a man aged 60 to 75 in good health. CDR3s include the opening cysteine and the closing phenylalanine or tryptophan. The order of the fields is J gene, D gene, V gene, CDR3 protein. The D gene is left open where the match is weak.

J gene: TRBJ1-3
D gene: TRBD1
V gene: TRBV4-2
CDR3 protein: CASSPRTGSNTIYF

J gene: TRBJ2-2
D gene: TRBD2
V gene: TRBV29-1
CDR3 protein: CSVPTSGANTGELFF

J gene: TRBJ1-2
D gene: NA
V gene: TRBV27
CDR3 protein: CASSLNSGPYGYTF

J gene: TRBJ2-3
D gene: NA
V gene: TRBV6-2/TRBV6-3
CDR3 protein: CASSYSDGYIARAFTDTQYF

J gene: TRBJ2-7
D gene: NA
V gene: TRBV6-5
CDR3 protein: CASSDSTWSPEQYF

J gene: TRBJ2-1
D gene: NA
V gene: TRBV20-1
CDR3 protein: CSMRGLDEQFF

J gene: TRBJ1-1
D gene: TRBD1
V gene: TRBV7-9
CDR3 protein: CASSPQGQAEAFF

J gene: TRBJ2-5
D gene: NA
V gene: TRBV18
CDR3 protein: CASSRTDQETQYF

J gene: TRBJ2-7
D gene: TRBD1
V gene: TRBV29-1
CDR3 protein: CSVGTVYEQYF

J gene: TRBJ2-1
D gene: TRBD1
V gene: TRBV7-9
CDR3 protein: CASSSLGQGSYNEQFF

J gene: TRBJ1-6
D gene: NA
V gene: TRBV5-5
CDR3 protein: CASSLETIPGSSPLHF

J gene: TRBJ2-4
D gene: NA
V gene: TRBV6-5
CDR3 protein: CASSYSVRENIQYF

J gene: TRBJ2-7
D gene: TRBD1
V gene: TRBV5-1
CDR3 protein: CASSFIDRDETYEQYF

J gene: TRBJ1-5
D gene: NA
V gene: TRBV20-1
CDR3 protein: CSARVLGQPQHF

J gene: TRBJ2-7
D gene: NA
V gene: TRBV6-5
CDR3 protein: CATRWGTDYEQYF

J gene: TRBJ2-1
D gene: NA
V gene: TRBV28
CDR3 protein: CASSLADTDNGEQFF

J gene: TRBJ2-7
D gene: NA
V gene: TRBV13
CDR3 protein: CVSSSSNYEQYF

J gene: TRBJ2-7
D gene: NA
V gene: TRBV12-5
CDR3 protein: CASGFTDTTYEQYF

J gene: TRBJ2-7
D gene: TRBD1
V gene: TRBV3-1
CDR3 protein: CASSQGTGGRVSYEQYF

J gene: TRBJ2-3
D gene: NA
V gene: TRBV5-1
CDR3 protein: CASSLEISGSTDTQYF

J gene: TRBJ2-7
D gene: TRBD1
V gene: TRBV20-1
CDR3 protein: CSAPREGQGNEQYF

J gene: TRBJ2-5
D gene: TRBD2
V gene: TRBV7-2
CDR3 protein: CASSRPGRGGIQETQYF

J gene: TRBJ2-3
D gene: NA
V gene: TRBV7-2
CDR3 protein: CASSLVTRSTDTQYF

J gene: TRBJ1-1
D gene: NA
V gene: TRBV10-3
CDR3 protein: CAISDAVNTEAFF

J gene: TRBJ2-3
D gene: TRBD2
V gene: TRBV27
CDR3 protein: CASSERFGTMDTQYF

J gene: TRBJ1-5
D gene: NA
V gene: TRBV6-6
CDR3 protein: CASTPGGHSNQPQHF

J gene: TRBJ2-7
D gene: NA
V gene: TRBV6-6
CDR3 protein: CASNGDGYEQYF

J gene: NA
D gene: TRBD2
V gene: TRBV20-1
CDR3 protein: CSARDRTSGGAYEQYF

J gene: TRBJ1-5
D gene: NA
V gene: TRBV12-3/TRBV12-4
CDR3 protein: CASSWAGQPQHF

J gene: TRBJ2-1
D gene: TRBD2
V gene: TRBV18
CDR3 protein: CASSPGLAGGPKNEQFF

J gene: TRBJ2-3
D gene: NA
V gene: TRBV2
CDR3 protein: CASSERDTQYF

J gene: NA
D gene: NA
V gene: TRBV5-1
CDR3 protein: CASSSGTQRPETQYF

J gene: TRBJ2-3
D gene: NA
V gene: TRBV9
CDR3 protein: CASSVSTGDTQYF

J gene: TRBJ2-5
D gene: NA
V gene: TRBV2
CDR3 protein: CASTLLDQETQYF

J gene: TRBJ2-1
D gene: TRBD2
V gene: TRBV9
CDR3 protein: CASSPPSGGIDEPFF

J gene: TRBJ2-5
D gene: NA
V gene: TRBV11-1
CDR3 protein: CASSLGTGRGETQYF

J gene: TRBJ1-1
D gene: NA
V gene: TRBV29-1
CDR3 protein: CSVEEGFYTEAFF

J gene: TRBJ2-1
D gene: TRBD1
V gene: TRBV7-2
CDR3 protein: CASSLYGTGSHERFF

J gene: TRBJ1-4
D gene: TRBD1
V gene: TRBV20-1
CDR3 protein: CSAIDRGNEKLFF

J gene: TRBJ2-5
D gene: NA
V gene: TRBV11-3
CDR3 protein: CASAMEGAGTQYF

J gene: TRBJ2-2
D gene: NA
V gene: TRBV18
CDR3 protein: CASSPFRQNTGELFF

J gene: TRBJ2-4
D gene: TRBD2
V gene: TRBV11-2
CDR3 protein: CASSLERLRWRGSGGGNIQYF

J gene: TRBJ2-1
D gene: NA
V gene: TRBV14
CDR3 protein: CASSQRYSYNEQFF

J gene: TRBJ1-4
D gene: NA
V gene: TRBV7-9
CDR3 protein: CASGAGNEKLFF

J gene: TRBJ2-6
D gene: TRBD1
V gene: TRBV13
CDR3 protein: CASSLATGGPSGANVLTF

J gene: TRBJ1-1
D gene: NA
V gene: TRBV27
CDR3 protein: CASSLLTNTEAFF

J gene: TRBJ1-1
D gene: NA
V gene: TRBV20-1
CDR3 protein: CSSRRPEVTEAFF

J gene: TRBJ2-7
D gene: NA
V gene: TRBV10-2
CDR3 protein: CASSSDSAYEQYF

J gene: TRBJ1-2
D gene: TRBD1
V gene: TRBV4-3
CDR3 protein: CASSPNPPRQGMNYGYTF

J gene: TRBJ2-7
D gene: NA
V gene: TRBV20-1
CDR3 protein: CSAREPGAAYEQYF

J gene: TRBJ2-3
D gene: NA
V gene: TRBV18
CDR3 protein: CASSPQGADTQYF

J gene: TRBJ1-2
D gene: NA
V gene: TRBV6-2/TRBV6-3
CDR3 protein: CASSYFQGWDYGYTF

J gene: TRBJ2-7
D gene: TRBD1
V gene: TRBV7-2
CDR3 protein: CASSPGPRQGNYEQYF

J gene: TRBJ2-7
D gene: NA
V gene: TRBV7-2
CDR3 protein: CASSIFGEQYF

J gene: TRBJ2-4
D gene: NA
V gene: TRBV5-1
CDR3 protein: CASSSSGVGGTIQYF

J gene: TRBJ2-3
D gene: NA
V gene: TRBV5-1
CDR3 protein: CASSLSPGLQYF

J gene: TRBJ2-3
D gene: TRBD1
V gene: TRBV25-1
CDR3 protein: CASTGPGTGPTGDTQYF

J gene: TRBJ2-1
D gene: NA
V gene: TRBV7-2
CDR3 protein: CASRDGRDLSYNEQFF

J gene: TRBJ1-3
D gene: TRBD1
V gene: TRBV7-2
CDR3 protein: CASSLGWTGAGTIYF